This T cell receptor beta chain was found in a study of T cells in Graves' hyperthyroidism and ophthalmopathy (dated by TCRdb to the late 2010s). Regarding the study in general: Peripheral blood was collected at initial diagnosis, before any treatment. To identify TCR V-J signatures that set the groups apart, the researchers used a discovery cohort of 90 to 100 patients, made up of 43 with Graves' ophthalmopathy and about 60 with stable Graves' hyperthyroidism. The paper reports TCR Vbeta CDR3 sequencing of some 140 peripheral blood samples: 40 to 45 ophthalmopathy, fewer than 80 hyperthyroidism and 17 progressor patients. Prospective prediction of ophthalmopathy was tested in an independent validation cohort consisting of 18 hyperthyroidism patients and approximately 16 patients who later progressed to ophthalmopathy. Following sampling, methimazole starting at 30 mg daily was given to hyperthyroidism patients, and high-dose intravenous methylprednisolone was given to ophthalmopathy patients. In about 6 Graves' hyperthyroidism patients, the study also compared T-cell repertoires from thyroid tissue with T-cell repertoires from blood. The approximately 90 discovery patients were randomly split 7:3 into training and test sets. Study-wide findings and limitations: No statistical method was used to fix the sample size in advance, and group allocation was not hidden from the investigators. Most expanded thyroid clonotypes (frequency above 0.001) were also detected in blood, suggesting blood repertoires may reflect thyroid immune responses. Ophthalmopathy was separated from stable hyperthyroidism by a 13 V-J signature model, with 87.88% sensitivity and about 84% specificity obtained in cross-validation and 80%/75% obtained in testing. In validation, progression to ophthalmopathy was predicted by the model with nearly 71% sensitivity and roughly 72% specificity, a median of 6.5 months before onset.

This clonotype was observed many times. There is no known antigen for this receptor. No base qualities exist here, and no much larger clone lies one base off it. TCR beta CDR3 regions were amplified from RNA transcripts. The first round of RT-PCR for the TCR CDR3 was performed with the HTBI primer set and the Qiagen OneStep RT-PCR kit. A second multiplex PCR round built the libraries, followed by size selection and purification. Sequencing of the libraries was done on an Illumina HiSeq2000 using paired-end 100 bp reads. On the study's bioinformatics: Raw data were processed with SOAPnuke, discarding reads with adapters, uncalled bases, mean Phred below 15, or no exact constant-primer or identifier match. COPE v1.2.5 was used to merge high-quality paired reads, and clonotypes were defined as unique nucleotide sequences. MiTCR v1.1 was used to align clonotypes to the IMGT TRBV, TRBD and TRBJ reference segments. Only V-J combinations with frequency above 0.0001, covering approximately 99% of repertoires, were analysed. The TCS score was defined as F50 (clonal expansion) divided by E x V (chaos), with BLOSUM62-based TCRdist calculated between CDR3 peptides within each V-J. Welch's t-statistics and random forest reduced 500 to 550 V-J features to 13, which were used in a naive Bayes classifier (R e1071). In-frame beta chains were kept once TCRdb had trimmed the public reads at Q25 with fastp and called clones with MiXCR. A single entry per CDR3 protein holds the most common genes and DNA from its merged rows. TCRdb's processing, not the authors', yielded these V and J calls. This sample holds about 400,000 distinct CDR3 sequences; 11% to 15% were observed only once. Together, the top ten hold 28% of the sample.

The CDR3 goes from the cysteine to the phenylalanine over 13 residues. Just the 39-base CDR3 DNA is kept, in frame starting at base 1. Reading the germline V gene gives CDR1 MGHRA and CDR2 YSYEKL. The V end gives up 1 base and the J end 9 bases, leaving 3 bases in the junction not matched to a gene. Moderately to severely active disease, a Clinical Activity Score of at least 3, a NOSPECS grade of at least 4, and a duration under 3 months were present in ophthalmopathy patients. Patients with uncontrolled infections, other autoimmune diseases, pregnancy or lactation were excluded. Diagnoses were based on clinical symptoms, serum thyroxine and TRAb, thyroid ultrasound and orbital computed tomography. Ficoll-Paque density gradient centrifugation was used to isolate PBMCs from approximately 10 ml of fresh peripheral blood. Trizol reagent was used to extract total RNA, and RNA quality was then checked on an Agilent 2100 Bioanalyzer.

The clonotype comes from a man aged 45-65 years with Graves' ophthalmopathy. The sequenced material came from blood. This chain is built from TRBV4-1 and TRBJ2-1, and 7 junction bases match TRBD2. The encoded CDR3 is CASSQVAGVEQFF. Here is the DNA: TGCGCCAGCAGCCAAGTGGCGGGAGTTGAGCAGTTCTTC.